A single sample gave rise to the 26 T cell receptor beta chains below, sequenced in a study of blood T cell repertoires in COVID-19. Libraries were prepared by immunoSEQ multiplex PCR; TCRdb keeps only in-frame clonotypes and omits some of them. The sample yields around 100,000 clones, roughly 89% seen once. Material: peripheral blood. The origin of the receptors is an elderly woman in a cohort sampled during active COVID-19.

The rearrangement joins TRBV7-2 to TRBJ2-5, with 9 nucleotides matching TRBD2. V lost 5 bases to trimming and J lost 5 bases; unmatched junction nucleotides: 12. The germline CDR1 and CDR2 sequences are SGHTA and FQGNSA. This CDR3 has 16 amino acids. Here the CDR3 DNA reads TGTGCCAGCAGCCGTATAGCGGGAGTCGGAACGGAGACCCAGTACTTC. Its protein product is CASSRIAGVGTETQYF.

The V gene is TRBV18, the J gene TRBJ2-5; maybe TRBD1 (5 bases). V was pared by 2 bases and J by 3 bases, with 10 bases between. Germline lookup yields CDR1 KGHSH and CDR2 LQKENI. CDR3 length: 14 residues. The CDR3 nucleotides are TGTGCCAGCTCACCAGGTTCAGGGAAAGAGACCCAGTACTTC. It yields the protein CASSPGSGKETQYF.

The chain links TRBV7-2 to TRBJ2-3; 14 bases agree with TRBD2. The J segment lost 4 bases and the V segment lost 4 bases, leaving 7 bases of the junction unmatched. The germline CDR1 and CDR2 sequences are SGHTA and FQGNSA. CDR3 size: 17 residues. In DNA form, the CDR3 reads TGTGCCAGCAGCTCCGGGACTAGCGGGAGTCCCCCAGATACGCAGTATTTT. Translating gives CASSSGTSGSPPDTQYF.

The J gene is TRBJ2-4, the V gene TRBV3-1 (or the pseudogene TRBV3-2), with no clear D. From germline, CDR1 is LGHDT and CDR2 YNNKEL (reference sequence). V was cut by 1 base and J by 8 bases, with 12 bases left in between. CDR3 length: 14 residues. As DNA, the CDR3 is TGTGCCAGCAGCCAAGCTAGAGTATTGGACATTCAGTACTTC. Translation: CASSQARVLDIQYF.

The V call is TRBV28, the J call TRBJ2-7; 10 bases are shared with TRBD2. CDR3 length: 14 residues. The J segment lost 3 bases and the V segment lost 5 bases, leaving 4 bases of the junction unmatched. Germline lookup yields CDR1 MDHEN and CDR2 SYDVKM. The CDR3 loop reads CASSPRTSGYEQYF. CDR3 sequence (DNA): TGTGCCAGCAGTCCGCGGACTAGCGGCTACGAGCAGTACTTC.

The chain couples TRBV7-9 to TRBJ1-1, with TRBD1 matching 7 bases. With 5 bases clipped from V and 1 base from J, the junction kept 7 bases outside the gene matches. This CDR3 region has 15 residues. Germline V lookup: CDR1 SEHNR, CDR2 FQNEAQ (reference sequence). The CDR3 reads CASSPEWDRNTEAFF. CDR3 bases: TGTGCCAGCAGCCCGGAATGGGACAGGAACACTGAAGCTTTCTTT.

In DNA, the CDR3 is TGTGCCAGCAGTTCCGCGGGACTAGCGGGGGCCTACGAGCAGTACTTC. Its translation: CASSSAGLAGAYEQYF. The chain joins TRBV6-5 to TRBJ2-7; 14 bases line up with TRBD2. The CDR3 extends over 16 amino acids. V was clipped by 4 bases and J by 2 bases; unmatched bases: 4. In germline, CDR1 is MNHEY, CDR2 SVGAGI.

This clone came up once. The V call is TRBV2, the J call TRBJ2-5; the match to TRBD1 covers 7 bases. CDR1 is SNHLY, CDR2 FYNNEI, per germline. V lost 7 bases and J lost 3; bases outside the gene matches: 8. CDR3 length: 14 residues. The CDR3 protein is CASNTLGTEETQYF. In DNA, the CDR3 is TGTGCCAGCAATACCCTGGGGACAGAAGAGACCCAGTACTTC.

This clone occurred once. One base separates it from a far larger clone, so it is likely a read error. The chain has TRBV21-1 and TRBJ2-7; the DNA was not used to check the table's D call, TRBD2. TRBV21-1 is recorded as a pseudogene. This CDR3 is built from 11 residues. The CDR3 nucleotides are TGTGCCCGTGGGGGGGGTGGAGAGCAGTACTTC. Amino acid sequence: CARGGGGEQYF.

This clone has just a few counts. The CDR3 DNA is TGTGCCAGCAGCTTAACGGGACAGGGACTCGAGCAGTACTTC. Encoded protein: CASSLTGQGLEQYF. V usage is TRBV7-8 and J usage is TRBJ2-7; 9 nucleotides match TRBD1. Germline CDR1 and CDR2: SGHVS and FQNEAQ. The CDR3 has 14 amino acids. Trimming removed 2 bases from V and 6 bases from J; junction bases left unmatched: 5.

The chain carries TRBV28 and TRBJ1-6; perhaps TRBD1 as D (5 bases). V was shortened by 6 bases and J by 7 bases, with 19 bases between the two germline ends. There are 16 residues in the CDR3. Germline assignment: CDR1 MDHEN and CDR2 SYDVKM. CDR3 sequence reads: CASRGTETGANSPLHF. In DNA form, the CDR3 reads TGTGCCAGCAGGGGGACTGAAACTGGAGCCAATTCACCCCTCCACTTT.

The CDR3 coding sequence is TGTGCCAGCAGCTTGAGCGGGGGGACCATGGAGACCCAGTACTTC. Protein product: CASSLSGGTMETQYF. The chain joins TRBV5-4 to TRBJ2-5; 9 bases align to TRBD2. V was clipped by 1 base and J by 5 bases; unmatched bases: 6. The CDR3 has 15 amino acids. The germline V gene encodes CDR1 SGHNT and CDR2 YYREEE (reference sequence).

V gene TRBV10-2 combines with J gene TRBJ2-1; D remains unclear. V was shortened by 4 bases and J by 8 bases, with 9 bases between the two germline ends. Germline values: CDR1 WSHSY, CDR2 SAAADI. This CDR3 is 12 amino acids long. CDR3 sequence: CASSVLRDEQFF. CDR3 DNA: TGCGCCAGCAGTGTGCTCCGGGATGAGCAGTTCTTC.

The V gene is TRBV2, the J gene TRBJ1-3; D possibly corresponds to TRBD1 (6 bases). This CDR3 is 20 amino acids long. With 1 base removed from V and 0 bases from J, the gap between germline ends came to 22 bases. Germline V lookup: CDR1 SNHLY, CDR2 FYNNEI. CDR3 sequence (DNA): TGTGCCAGCAGTGAAGTGAGGTCGGCGGGTCAGGGGAGCTCTGGAAACACCATATATTTT. Translating it yields CASSEVRSAGQGSSGNTIYF.

The chain recombines TRBV19 with TRBJ1-3, with D perhaps matching TRBD1 (6 bases). V was trimmed by 5 bases and J by 0 bases, leaving 8 bases between them. This CDR3 is built from 14 residues. Germline V gene sequence: CDR1 LNHDA, CDR2 SQIVND (reference sequence). The CDR3 sequence: CASSLTGSGNTIYF. DNA of the CDR3: TGTGCCAGTAGTTTGACAGGCTCTGGAAACACCATATATTTT.

The chain recombines TRBV7-6 with TRBJ2-7, with D possibly TRBD2 on 7 matching bases. Germline lookup yields CDR1 SGHVS and CDR2 FNYEAQ. CDR3 length: 17 residues. V shed 1 base and J shed 4 bases, with 20 bases lying between them. The DNA for the CDR3 is TGTGCCAGCAGCTTAGTGTCGGGGGGCTCCCTCGAGTACGAGCAGTACTTC. Protein: CASSLVSGGSLEYEQYF.

V is TRBV24-1 and J is TRBJ2-7, with D perhaps matching TRBD2 (6 bases). Germline values: CDR1 KGHDR, CDR2 SFDVKD. CDR3 size: 14 residues. The V and J ends lost 10 bases and 1 base respectively, with 16 bases between them. CDR3 nucleotides: TGTGCCACGAGTACCGGGACTCCGTCCTACGAGCAGTACTTC. This sequence encodes CATSTGTPSYEQYF.

The genes are TRBV24-1 and TRBJ2-6; D is uncertain. The V gene lost 4 bases and the J gene lost 0 bases, with 12 bases spanning the gap. From germline, CDR1 is KGHDR and CDR2 SFDVKD. This CDR3 has 17 amino acids. In DNA form, the CDR3 reads TGTGCCACCAGTGACCGGGTCTCTATCTCTGGGGCCAACGTCCTGACTTTC. It is translated as CATSDRVSISGANVLTF.

The chain couples TRBV29-1 to TRBJ1-1, with D possibly matching TRBD1 (6 bases). The V gene lost 8 bases and the J gene lost 1 base, with 17 bases spanning the gap. Germline V gene lookup returns CDR1 SQVTM and CDR2 ANQGSEA. The CDR3 totals 14 residues. The CDR3 DNA reads TGCAGCTGTACGGGGGGGCAGAGGAACACTGAAGCTTTCTTT. Its translation is CSCTGGQRNTEAFF. Filled out from reference TRBV29-1 and TRBJ1-1, the complete variable domain reads SAVISQKPSRDICQRGTSLTIQCQVDSQVTMMFWYRQQPGQSLTLIATANQGSEATYESGFVIDKFPISRPNLTFSTLTVSNMSPEDSSIYLCSCTGGQRNTEAFFGQGTRLTVV.

The chain has TRBV11-1 and TRBJ2-1, with TRBD2 identical over 8 bases. With 5 bases clipped from V and 1 base from J, the junction kept 4 bases outside the gene matches. The CDR3 has 15 residues. Germline CDR1 SGHAT, CDR2 FQDESV (reference sequence). The DNA of the CDR3 is TGTGCCAGCAGCCTAACTAGCGGTTCCTACAATGAGCAGTTCTTC. It yields the protein CASSLTSGSYNEQFF.

This clone has just one count. The chain couples TRBV30 to TRBJ1-1, with D possibly matching TRBD1 (6 bases). The germline V and J ends were trimmed by 1 base and 0 bases, with 12 bases remaining between them. The V gene's germline CDR1 is GTSNPN and CDR2 SVGIG (reference sequence). The CDR3 contains 15 residues. CDR3 sequence reads: CAWSDPTGMNTEAFF. The DNA for the CDR3 is TGTGCCTGGAGTGACCCGACAGGTATGAACACTGAAGCTTTCTTT.

The genes are TRBV18 and TRBJ1-3; TRBD1 agrees at 7 bases. The V gene end was trimmed by 1 base and the J gene end by 1 base; junction bases not matched to a gene: 4. Per the germline V gene, CDR1 is KGHSH and CDR2 is LQKENI. This CDR3 has 16 amino acids. This CDR3 is CASSPQPTGSGNTIYF. The CDR3 nucleotides read TGTGCCAGCTCACCACAACCGACAGGGTCTGGAAACACCATATATTTT. Filled out from reference TRBV18 and TRBJ1-3, the complete variable domain reads NAGVMQNPRHLVRRRGQEARLRCSPMKGHSHVYWYRQLPEEGLKFMVYLQKENIIDESGMPKERFSAEFPKEGPSILRIQQVVRGDSAAYFCASSPQPTGSGNTIYFGEGSWLTVV.

This chain connects TRBV6-5 to TRBJ1-4; D possibly corresponds to TRBD1 (5 bases). This CDR3 contains 14 residues. Trimming cost V 6 bases and J 6 bases, with 14 bases left between them. Germline V CDR1 and CDR2: MNHEY, SVGAGI. The CDR3 protein is CASRLLGGDEKLFF. DNA of the CDR3: TGTGCCAGCAGACTCCTGGGGGGGGATGAAAAACTGTTTTTT.

CDR3 sequence reads: CATGTGNEQYF. In DNA form, the CDR3 reads TGTGCCACCGGGACAGGGAACGAGCAGTACTTC. V is TRBV24-1 and J is TRBJ2-7; the match to TRBD1 covers 9 bases. The CDR3 consists of 11 residues. The germline gives CDR1 KGHDR, CDR2 SFDVKD. V gave up 9 bases and J gave up 5 bases; unmatched junction bases: 1.

The chain employs TRBV9 and TRBJ2-7, with TRBD2 as a possible D gene (6 bases). V was shortened by 4 bases and J by 1 base, with 15 bases between the two germline ends. CDR1 and CDR2 from the germline V gene are SGDLS and YYNGEE. This CDR3 has 15 amino acids. In DNA form, the CDR3 reads TGTGCCAGCAGCTCTCCGGGGGTGGGTTCCTACGAGCAGTACTTC. It codes for CASSSPGVGSYEQYF. The entire variable domain, with the rest obtained from reference TRBV9 and TRBJ2-7, is as follows: DSGVTQTPKHLITATGQRVTLRCSPRSGDLSVYWYQQSLDQGLQFLIQYYNGEERAKGNILERFSAQQFPDLHSELNLSSLELGDSALYFCASSSPGVGSYEQYFGPGTRLTVT.

V is TRBV6-1 and J is TRBJ2-1, with 10 nucleotides matching TRBD1. With V trimmed by 0 bases and J by 6 bases, 8 bases remained unmatched. CDR1 is MNHNS and CDR2 is SASEGT in the germline V gene. CDR3 length: 17 residues. The CDR3, as DNA: TGTGCCAGCAGTGAAGCGCTTCTGGGACAGGGGATCAATGAGCAGTTCTTC. It yields the protein CASSEALLGQGINEQFF.